This T cell receptor beta chain stems from a study of cytomegalovirus exposure and HLA in healthy donors. This clone was picked up a small number of times. The antigen remains undetermined. Notes on the study in general: Rarity characterized most TCR sequences, yet some public TCRs appeared in many donors.

V was clipped by 4 bases and J by 2 bases, with 13 bases between them. The CDR3 contains 15 residues. Germline loops: CDR1 MRHNA, CDR2 SNTAGT. Sequenced by immunoSEQ multiplex PCR; TCRdb stores in-frame clones only, minus some. The sample consists of about 76,000 clones, approximately 95% of them appearing once. This clonotype was obtained from a man between 18 and 35 years old in good health and CMV-seropositive. This chain links TRBV6-4 with TRBJ2-3, with D possibly being TRBD1 (6 bases). Material for sequencing was PBMCs. For the CDR3, the DNA is TGTGCCAGCAGTGCAGCAGGGGACCCCACAGATACGCAGTATTTT. It encodes CASSAAGDPTDTQYF.